This T cell receptor beta chain was identified in a study of cytomegalovirus exposure and HLA in healthy donors. General study results and limits: The presence/absence work took it that sequencing depth was about the same across donors. About 180 TCR beta chains were listed as cytomegalovirus-associated.

Use of 60 Vbeta and 13 Jbeta primers characterized the PCR. Generated by immunoSEQ multiplex PCR, the TCRdb table keeps only in-frame clones and is missing some. The sample carries some 200,000 clones, about three quarters recorded once. In the case of this clone: Its antigen remains unidentified.

With V trimmed by 6 bases and J by 2 bases, 11 bases remained unmatched. CDR1 SGHNT and CDR2 YENEEA come from the germline V gene. The CDR3 is 16 amino acids. The source is a man between 18 and 29 years old in good health and CMV-seronegative. The chain is built from TRBV11-3 and TRBJ2-3; 7 bases fit TRBD2. The source material was PBMCs. The chain's CDR3 is CASRPLGGELTDTQYF. The DNA for the CDR3 is TGTGCCAGCAGACCGCTGGGGGGGGAGCTCACAGATACGCAGTATTTT. Looking up the rest from reference TRBV11-3 and TRBJ2-3 gives the full variable domain: EAGVVQSPRYKIIEKKQPVAFWCNPISGHNTLYWYLQNLGQGPELLIRYENEEAVDDSQLPKDRFSAERLKGVDSTLKIQPAELGDSAVYLCASRPLGGELTDTQYFGPGTRLTVL.